This TCR beta chain was retrieved from a study of cytomegalovirus exposure and HLA in healthy donors. Whole-study results and caveats: Evidence from a later analysis indicated that most CMV-associated TCR beta chains looked HLA-restricted. Three CMV-associated chains proved CMV antigen-specific in vitro. An analysis done earlier found most TCR beta V segments productive about 87% or about 30% of the time.

With 60 Vbeta and 13 Jbeta primers, the PCR was carried out. This table comes from immunoSEQ multiplex PCR, and its TCRdb copy is limited to in-frame clones, with some not included. The sample has 110,000 to 150,000 clones, around 80% seen once. V was pared by 11 bases and J by 11 bases, with 18 bases of the junction left unmatched. Germline V gene data show CDR1 as MDHEN and CDR2 as SYDVKM. CDR3 length: 13 amino acids. With regard to this clone: Its antigen is currently unknown.

The sequenced sample was PBMCs. This sequence originates from a man aged 18 to 29 in good health and CMV-seropositive. This chain connects TRBV28 to TRBJ2-7, with 7 bases that match TRBD1. The CDR3 bases are TGTGCCGGACGAACAGGGGTCGGTTATCCGGAGTACTTC. Translating gives CAGRTGVGYPEYF. The variable domain in full, completed from reference TRBV28 and TRBJ2-7, reads DVKVTQSSRYLVKRTGEKVFLECVQDMDHENMFWYRQDPGLGLRLIYFSYDVKMKEKGDIPEGYSVSREKKERFSLILESASTNQTSMYLCAGRTGVGYPEYFGPGTRLTVT.